This is a list of T cell receptor beta chains from one sample in a study of shared clonotypes between healthy human individuals. Generated by immunoSEQ multiplex PCR, the TCRdb table keeps only in-frame clones and is missing some. Of about 600,000 clones listed, roughly 72% were seen once; the top ten hold 9.5% to 15%. The sample taken for sequencing was PBMCs. The source of these receptors is a middle-aged woman in good health. Some clones in this sample may be carry-over from other donors' samples. Each CDR3 is given with its conserved first and last residue. D genes are given only for firm matches.

TRBV30,TRBJ2-6,NA,TGTGCCTGGAGTGTTGTAGGAGACTCTGGGGCCAACGTCCTGACTTTC,CAWSVVGDSGANVLTF
TRBV15,TRBJ2-5,NA,TGTGCCACCAGTTTCCAGGGGGGGGAGACCCAGTACTTC,CATSFQGGETQYF
TRBV18,TRBJ2-3,TRBD2,TGTGCCAGCTCGACTAGCGGAGGATTTGATACGCAGTATTTT,CASSTSGGFDTQYF
TRBV5-1,TRBJ2-7,TRBD1,TGCGCCAGCAGCTTTCTGTCGGGACAGGGATATTCCGAGCAGTACTTC,CASSFLSGQGYSEQYF
TRBV28,TRBJ2-1,TRBD1,TGTGCCAGCAGTTCATCGACCAGGGGGCGATACAATGAGCAGTTCTTC,CASSSSTRGRYNEQFF
TRBV19,TRBJ1-5,TRBD1,TGTGCCAGTAATTGGGGGACAGGGCCCAATCAGCCCCAGCATTTT,CASNWGTGPNQPQHF
TRBV7-9,TRBJ2-1,TRBD2,TGTGCCAGCAGCTCGGGACTAGCAGGCCCCCGCTCCTACAATGAGCAGTTCTTC,CASSSGLAGPRSYNEQFF
TRBV15,TRBJ2-7,TRBD1,TGTGCCACCAGCGCGAGACAGGGAAACTACGAGCAGTACTTC,CATSARQGNYEQYF
TRBV10-3,TRBJ2-2,TRBD1,TGTGCCATCAGCCCGGACAGGGTTAACACCGGGGAGCTGTTTTTT,CAISPDRVNTGELFF
TRBV27,TRBJ1-2,TRBD1,TGTGCCAGCAGTTTATCTATAAGCGGGACAGGGGGAAGCGGCTACACCTTC,CASSLSISGTGGSGYTF
TRBV5-3,TRBJ2-7,NA,TGTGCCAGAAGCTTGATCTCTCGAGGGACAAACTCCTACGAGCAGTACTTC,CARSLISRGTNSYEQYF
TRBV7-3,TRBJ2-3,TRBD2,TGTGCCAGCAGCCCCTCCGGGACTAGCCGCACAGATACGCAGTATTTT,CASSPSGTSRTDTQYF
TRBV7-2,TRBJ2-7,TRBD2,TGTGCCAGCAGCCCAAGACTAGCGGGAGTGAGTGAGCAGTACTTC,CASSPRLAGVSEQYF